This TCR beta chain stems from a study of regulatory T cells in long-lasting Graves disease. The CDR3 consists of 14 residues. Trimming removed 4 bases from V and 7 bases from J; junction bases left unmatched: 8. Germline lookup yields CDR1 SGHDT and CDR2 YYEEEE. Both iRepertoire HTBI primers and Arm-PCR of CDR3 regions were used to build the TCR beta libraries. Using its own MiXCR run on the multiplex PCR reads, TCRdb lists one record per CDR3 protein. The table includes 300,000 to 450,000 distinct CDR3 sequences, 15% to 17% detected once. The time point here: newly diagnosed GD, antithyroid drugs for less than 3 months. The TCR library was prepared using RNA isolated from PBMCs. Concerning this clonotype: Given a much more abundant clone one base away, this may be a read error.

The source of this sequence is a female donor with Graves disease. The V and J genes are TRBV5-6 and TRBJ1-2; 9 bases fit TRBD1. The input for sequencing was peripheral blood mononuclear cells (PBMCs), taken at new diagnosis, from a patient treated with antithyroid drugs. The chain's CDR3 is CASSPGTGKCGYTF. In DNA form, the CDR3 reads TGTGCCAGCAGCCCGGGGACAGGGAAGTGTGGCTACACCTTC.